The 14 T cell receptor beta chains presented below share a single source sample, sequenced in a study of radiotherapy plus CTLA-4 blockade in lung cancer. Sequenced by immunoSEQ multiplex PCR; TCRdb stores in-frame clones only, minus some. Among tens of thousands of clones listed, 71% were seen once. Here the sequenced sample was peripheral blood, taken from a patient treated with radiotherapy plus ipilimumab. The origin of the receptors is a human donor with non-small cell lung cancer whose response to radiotherapy plus ipilimumab could not be evaluated.

In its sample, this clone was seen once. J is TRBJ2-2 and V is TRBV6-1; TRBD2 matches 7 bases. Trimming took 1 base from V and 5 from J; bases not matched to a gene: 7. Germline values: CDR1 MNHNS, CDR2 SASEGT. CDR3 size: 16 residues. The CDR3 loop is CASSEGRREKTGELFF. The CDR3 DNA follows: TGTGCCAGCAGTGAAGGTCGGCGGGAGAAGACCGGGGAGCTGTTTTTT.

This clone has a handful of counts. The chain joins TRBV5-1 to TRBJ2-5, with 11 bases fitting TRBD2. The CDR3 extends over 14 amino acids. The V segment lost 7 bases and the J segment 10 bases; nucleotides outside the gene matches: 12. From germline, CDR1 is SGHRS and CDR2 YFSETQ. The CDR3 region has the DNA TGCGCCAGCGCCGCCTGGGGACTAGCGGACCTCCAGTACTTC. Its protein is CASAAWGLADLQYF.

The count of this clone is one. Sequence at one end of the junction differs from germline and may be a read error. The rearrangement joins TRBV7-9 to TRBJ1-3; D may be TRBD1 (6 bases). The CDR3 totals 15 residues. In germline, CDR1 is SEHNR, CDR2 FQNEAQ (reference sequence). For the CDR3, the DNA is TGTGCCAGCAGTTTAGGGGGGCACCTTGGAAACACCATATATTTT. Amino acid sequence: CASSLGGHLGNTIYF.

This clone has a single count. The CDR3 protein is CASRQDRTGTEAFF. As DNA, the CDR3 is TGTGCCAGCAGGCAGGACAGGACCGGAACTGAAGCTTTCTTT. The chain has TRBV6-1 and TRBJ1-1, with TRBD1 identical over 7 bases. CDR1 is MNHNS and CDR2 is SASEGT in the germline V gene. This CDR3 comprises 14 residues. V shed 6 bases and J 5 bases; nucleotides not matched to a gene: 9.

The rearrangement joins TRBV7-7 to TRBJ2-5; D might be TRBD1 (6 bases). The CDR3 has 15 amino acids. Deletions cut 5 bases from V and 2 bases from J, with 15 bases between. Germline loops: CDR1 SSHAT, CDR2 FNYEAQ (reference sequence). The chain's CDR3 is CASSESGTTQETQYF. The DNA for the CDR3 is TGTGCCAGCAGCGAATCCGGGACAACGCAAGAGACCCAGTACTTC. The full variable domain, completed using reference TRBV7-7 and TRBJ2-5, is GAGVSQSPRYKVTKRGQDVTLRCDPISSHATLYWYQQALGQGPEFLTYFNYEAQPDKSGLPSDRFSAERPEGSISTLTIQRTEQRDSAMYRCASSESGTTQETQYFGPGTRLLVL.

The chain combines TRBV4-3 with TRBJ2-7; TRBD2 agrees at 8 bases. The CDR3 runs to 17 residues. The J segment lost 3 bases and the V segment lost 1 base, leaving 11 bases of the junction unmatched. Looked up from germline, CDR1 is LGHNA and CDR2 is YSLEER. The CDR3 is CASSQVPGGGLVYEQYF. CDR3 bases: TGCGCCAGCAGCCAAGTTCCCGGGGGGGGGCTAGTCTACGAGCAGTACTTC.

V gene TRBV29-1 combines with J gene TRBJ2-7, with 9 nucleotides matching TRBD1. The CDR3 runs 18 residues. The V and J ends lost 3 bases and 2 bases, in that order; junction bases with no gene match: 17. Germline CDR1 reads SQVTM; CDR2 reads ANQGSEA. In nucleotides, the CDR3 is TGCAGCGTTGACAGAGGGGGAATCACAGGGGGCCCTCCCTACGAGCAGTACTTC. Encoded protein: CSVDRGGITGGPPYEQYF.

This chain connects TRBV2 to TRBJ1-2; no reliable D call. Trimming left V 7 bases short and J 3 bases short, with 15 bases between. This CDR3 comprises 14 residues. CDR1 and CDR2 (germline): SNHLY, FYNNEI. The CDR3 region is CASKSWRAYYGYTF. The CDR3 DNA follows: TGTGCCAGCAAATCCTGGCGGGCCTACTATGGCTACACCTTC.

The gene calls are TRBV2 and TRBJ1-3; unclear D gene. The V gene's germline CDR1 is SNHLY and CDR2 FYNNEI. The CDR3 has 15 residues. The V gene lost 4 bases and the J gene lost 0 bases, with 10 bases spanning the gap. CDR3 protein: CASSVEQYSGNTIYF. DNA of the CDR3: TGTGCCAGCAGTGTGGAGCAGTACTCTGGAAACACCATATATTTT.

This chain joins TRBV29-1 and TRBJ2-2, with TRBD1 as a possible D gene (6 bases). Germline V gives CDR1 SQVTM, CDR2 ANQGSEA. The CDR3 is made up of 14 amino acids. V shed 4 bases and J shed 1 base, with 10 bases lying between them. The CDR3 protein is CSVVKGGNTGELFF. The CDR3 DNA reads TGCAGCGTTGTGAAAGGGGGGAACACCGGGGAGCTGTTTTTT.

The CDR3 loop is CASSETGGSTDTQYF. CDR3 nucleotide sequence: TGTGCCAGTAGTGAAACAGGGGGGAGCACAGATACGCAGTATTTT. The chain recombines TRBV19 with TRBJ2-3; 8 bases are shared with TRBD1. Germline CDR1 reads LNHDA; CDR2 reads SQIVND (reference sequence). Trimming took 5 bases from V and 0 from J; bases not matched to a gene: 4. The CDR3 is made up of 15 amino acids.

This chain connects TRBV21-1 to TRBJ2-2; the D call of TRBD1 is as the table states it, not checked on the DNA. TRBV21-1 is labeled a pseudogene. This CDR3 spans 15 amino acids. In nucleotides, the CDR3 is TGTGCCAGCAGCAAGGGAACAGGGGGACCCGGGGAGCTGTTTTTT. It translates to CASSKGTGGPGELFF.

The chain carries TRBV9 and TRBJ2-5; D is unclear. The germline V gene encodes CDR1 SGDLS and CDR2 YYNGEE. V was trimmed by 0 bases and J by 1 base, leaving 7 bases between them. The length of the CDR3 is 14 residues. The CDR3 loop reads CASSVGPVQETQYF. The DNA for the CDR3 is TGTGCCAGCAGCGTAGGGCCTGTCCAAGAGACCCAGTACTTC.

The chain combines TRBV5-4 with TRBJ2-2; D gene ambiguous. This CDR3 is 15 amino acids long. Germline CDR1 and CDR2: SGHNT and YYREEE (reference sequence). V was cut by 2 bases and J by 1 base, with 9 bases left in between. DNA of the CDR3: TGTGCCAGCAGCTTTCTCTCAGGGAACACCGGGGAGCTGTTTTTT. It is translated as CASSFLSGNTGELFF.